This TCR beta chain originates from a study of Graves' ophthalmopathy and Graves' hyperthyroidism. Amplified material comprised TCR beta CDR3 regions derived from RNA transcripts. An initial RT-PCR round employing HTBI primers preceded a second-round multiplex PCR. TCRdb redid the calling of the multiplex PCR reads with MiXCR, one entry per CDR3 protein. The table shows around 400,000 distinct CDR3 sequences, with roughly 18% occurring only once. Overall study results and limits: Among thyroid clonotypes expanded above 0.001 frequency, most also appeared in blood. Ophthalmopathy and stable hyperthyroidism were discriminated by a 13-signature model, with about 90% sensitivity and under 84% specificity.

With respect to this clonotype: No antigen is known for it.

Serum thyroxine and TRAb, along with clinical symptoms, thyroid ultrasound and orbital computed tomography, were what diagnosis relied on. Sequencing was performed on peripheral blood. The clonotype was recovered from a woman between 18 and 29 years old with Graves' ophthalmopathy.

The CDR3 protein is CASSLFVRQGRGFYGYTF. CDR3 nucleotide sequence: TGTGCCAGCAGTTTATTTGTCCGGCAGGGTAGGGGATTTTATGGCTACACCTTC. V gene TRBV27 combines with J gene TRBJ1-2; TRBD1 is a possible D gene (5 bases). The length of the CDR3 is 18 residues. Per the germline V gene, CDR1 is MNHEY and CDR2 is SMNVEV (reference sequence). V was shortened by 1 base and J by 5 bases, with 23 bases between the two germline ends.